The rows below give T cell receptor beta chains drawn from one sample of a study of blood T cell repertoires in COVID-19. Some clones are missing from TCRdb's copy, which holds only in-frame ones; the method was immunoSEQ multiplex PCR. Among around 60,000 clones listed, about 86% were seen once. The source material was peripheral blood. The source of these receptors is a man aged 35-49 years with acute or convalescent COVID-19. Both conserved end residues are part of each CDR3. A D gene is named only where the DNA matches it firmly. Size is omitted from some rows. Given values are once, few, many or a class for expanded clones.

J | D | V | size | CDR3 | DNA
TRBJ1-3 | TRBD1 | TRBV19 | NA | CASILRGRDRENFSGNTIYF | TGTGCCAGTATCCTAAGGGGACGGGACAGGGAGAATTTTTCTGGAAACACCATATATTTT
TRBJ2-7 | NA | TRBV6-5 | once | CASSYSMQAGMHEQYF | TGTGCCAGCAGTTACTCGATGCAGGCAGGGATGCACGAGCAGTACTTC
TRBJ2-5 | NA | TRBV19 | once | CASSSPGLRETQYF | TGTGCCAGTAGTTCCCCGGGACTTCGGGAGACCCAGTACTTC
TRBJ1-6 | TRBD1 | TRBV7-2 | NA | CASSPRQGWSSPLHF | TGTGCCAGCAGCCCCCGACAGGGTTGGAGTTCACCCCTCCACTTT
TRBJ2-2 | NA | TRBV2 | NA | CASAHILGRGELFF | TGTGCCAGCGCCCACATTTTGGGGCGCGGGGAGCTGTTTTTT
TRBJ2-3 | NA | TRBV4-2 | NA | CASSQGSDTQYF | TGTGCCAGCAGCCAGGGCTCAGATACGCAGTATTTT
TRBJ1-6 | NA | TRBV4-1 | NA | CASSQDGPGPKGSSPLHF | TGCGCCAGCAGCCAAGATGGGCCAGGGCCCAAGGGAAGTTCACCCCTCCACTTT
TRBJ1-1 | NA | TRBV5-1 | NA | CASSPMGGAANTEAFF | TGCGCCAGCAGCCCCATGGGGGGGGCGGCGAACACTGAAGCTTTCTTT
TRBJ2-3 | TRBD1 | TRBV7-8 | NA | CASSLQGATDTQYF | TGTGCCAGCAGCCTACAGGGGGCCACAGATACGCAGTATTTT
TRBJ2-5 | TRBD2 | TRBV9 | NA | CASSPRAGAEETQYF | TGTGCCAGCAGCCCTCGAGCGGGGGCCGAAGAGACCCAGTACTTC
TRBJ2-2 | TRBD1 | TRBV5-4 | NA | CASSSIWTGGLYGTGELFF | TGTGCCAGCAGCTCCATCTGGACAGGGGGCTTATACGGCACCGGGGAGCTGTTTTTT
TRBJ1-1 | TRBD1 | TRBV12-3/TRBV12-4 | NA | CASRQTGGTEAFF | TGTGCCAGCAGGCAGACAGGGGGCACTGAAGCTTTCTTT
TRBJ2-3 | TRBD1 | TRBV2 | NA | CASSEVRQGDTQYF | TGTGCCAGCAGTGAAGTGAGACAGGGAGATACGCAGTATTTT
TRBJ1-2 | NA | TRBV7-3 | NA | CASSLRGGGRLGGGYTF | TGTGCCAGCAGCTTAAGAGGGGGTGGCAGGTTAGGAGGAGGCTACACCTTC
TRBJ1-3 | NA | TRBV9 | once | CASSVVASSGNTIYF | TGTGCCAGCAGCGTAGTAGCCAGCTCTGGAAACACCATATATTTT
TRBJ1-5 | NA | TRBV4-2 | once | CASSQEGRAGHSNQPQHF | TGTGCCAGCAGCCAAGAGGGCAGGGCAGGTCATAGCAATCAGCCCCAGCATTTT
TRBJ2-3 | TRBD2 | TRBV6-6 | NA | CASRDGTSGGRGTQYF | TGTGCCAGCAGGGACGGGACTAGCGGGGGCCGAGGTACGCAGTATTTT
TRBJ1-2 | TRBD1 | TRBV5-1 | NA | CASSLSRGQNYGYTF | TGCGCCAGCAGCTTGAGTCGGGGACAGAACTATGGCTACACCTTC
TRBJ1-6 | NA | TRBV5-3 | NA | CARRGAAHPYNSPLHF | TGTGCCAGAAGGGGGGCCGCACATCCTTATAATTCACCCCTCCACTTT
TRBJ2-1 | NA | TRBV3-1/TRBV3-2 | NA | CASSSSGLAPNEQFF | TGTGCCAGCAGCTCGTCCGGCCTAGCCCCCAATGAGCAGTTCTTC
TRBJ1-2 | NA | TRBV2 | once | CASSEAPTGFIGYTF | TGTGCCAGCAGTGAAGCACCAACAGGGTTTATTGGCTACACCTTC
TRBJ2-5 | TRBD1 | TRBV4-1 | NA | CASTGQGDPYQETQYF | TGCGCCAGCACGGGACAGGGTGACCCGTACCAAGAGACCCAGTACTTC
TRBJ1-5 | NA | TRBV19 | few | CASERGFGNQPQHF | TGTGCCAGCGAGAGAGGGTTCGGCAATCAGCCCCAGCATTTT
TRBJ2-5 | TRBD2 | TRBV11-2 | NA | CASSWLAGDQETQYF | TGTGCCAGCAGCTGGCTAGCGGGGGATCAAGAGACCCAGTACTTC
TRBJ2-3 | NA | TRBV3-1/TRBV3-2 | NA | CASSKRGGSTDTQYF | TGTGCCAGCAGCAAGAGGGGGGGGAGCACAGATACGCAGTATTTT
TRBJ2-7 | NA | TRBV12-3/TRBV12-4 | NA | CASSLTDGYEQYF | TGTGCCAGCAGTCTAACCGACGGGTACGAGCAGTACTTC
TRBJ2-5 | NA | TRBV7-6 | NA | CASSSVPQETQYF | TGTGCCAGCAGCTCAGTACCCCAGGAGACCCAGTACTTC
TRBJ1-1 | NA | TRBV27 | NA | CASRRQPMNTEAFF | TGTGCCAGCAGGAGACAGCCCATGAACACTGAAGCTTTCTTT
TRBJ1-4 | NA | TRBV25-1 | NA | CASSDLAEEEKLFF | TGTGCCAGCAGTGACCTTGCAGAAGAAGAAAAACTGTTTTTT
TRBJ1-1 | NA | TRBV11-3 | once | CASSLMVQGGTEAFF | TGTGCCAGCAGCTTAATGGTACAGGGTGGCACTGAAGCTTTCTTT
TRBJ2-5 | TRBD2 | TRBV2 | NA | CASSDVKRGPYQETQYF | TGTGCCAGCAGTGACGTAAAGCGGGGACCGTACCAAGAGACCCAGTACTTC
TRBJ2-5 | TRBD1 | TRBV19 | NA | CASSIGGLGRTGGRETQYF | TGTGCCAGTAGTATAGGAGGTTTAGGGAGGACAGGGGGCCGGGAGACCCAGTACTTC
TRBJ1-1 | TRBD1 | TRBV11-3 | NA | CASTLQGAEAFF | TGTGCCAGCACCTTACAGGGGGCGGAGGCTTTCTTT
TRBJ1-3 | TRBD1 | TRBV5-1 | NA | CASSLRTGGDGNTIYF | TGCGCCAGCAGCTTGCGGACAGGGGGCGATGGAAACACCATATATTTT
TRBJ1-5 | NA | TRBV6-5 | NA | CASSRQGLDQPQHF | TGTGCCAGCAGCCGCCAGGGTTTGGATCAGCCCCAGCATTTT
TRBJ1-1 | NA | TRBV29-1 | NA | CSGRWATEAFF | TGCAGCGGCCGGTGGGCCACTGAAGCTTTCTTT
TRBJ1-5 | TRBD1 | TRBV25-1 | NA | CASSEGTGERGSNQPQHF | TGTGCCAGCAGTGAGGGGACAGGGGAAAGGGGGAGCAATCAGCCCCAGCATTTT
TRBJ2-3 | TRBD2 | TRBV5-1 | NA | CASSQTSGLSTDTQYF | TGCGCCAGCAGCCAAACTAGCGGACTTAGCACAGATACGCAGTATTTT
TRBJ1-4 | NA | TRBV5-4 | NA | CASSLGGQTEKLFF | TGTGCCAGCAGCTTGGGAGGACAGACGGAAAAACTGTTTTTT
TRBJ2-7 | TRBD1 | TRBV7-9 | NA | CASSLDDRGDSYEQYF | TGTGCCAGCAGCTTAGACGACAGGGGGGATTCCTACGAGCAGTACTTC
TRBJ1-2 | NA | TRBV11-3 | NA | CASSLEARGYGYTF | TGTGCCAGCAGCTTGGAGGCGCGGGGCTATGGCTACACCTTC
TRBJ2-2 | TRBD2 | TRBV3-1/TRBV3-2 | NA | CAMGLAGERANTGELFF | TGTGCCATGGGACTAGCGGGGGAGCGGGCGAACACCGGGGAGCTGTTTTTT
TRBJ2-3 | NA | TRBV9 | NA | CASSVGGRGSTDTQYF | TGTGCCAGCAGCGTAGGAGGTCGGGGTAGCACAGATACGCAGTATTTT
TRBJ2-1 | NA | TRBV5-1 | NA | CASSSPGGRESSYNEQFF | TGCGCCAGCAGCTCCCCCGGGGGGCGGGAGAGCTCCTACAATGAGCAGTTCTTC
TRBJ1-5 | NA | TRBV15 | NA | CATSRGYGTTSNQPQHF | TGTGCCACCAGCAGAGGATATGGGACAACCAGCAATCAGCCCCAGCATTTT
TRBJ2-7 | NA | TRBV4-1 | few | CASSQALSTEGYEQYF | TGCGCCAGCAGCCAAGCTTTGAGCACAGAGGGCTACGAGCAGTACTTC
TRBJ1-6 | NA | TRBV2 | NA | CASTLSGNSPLHF | TGTGCCAGCACGTTGTCAGGGAATTCACCCCTCCACTTT
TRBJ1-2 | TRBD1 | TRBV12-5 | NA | CASGTGQGMNGYTF | TGTGCTAGTGGCACCGGACAGGGTATGAATGGCTACACCTTC
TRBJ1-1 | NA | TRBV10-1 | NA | CASSDRQAMNTEAFF | TGCGCCAGCAGTGATCGACAGGCCATGAACACTGAAGCTTTCTTT
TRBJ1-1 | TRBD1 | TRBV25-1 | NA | CASSRQGYTEAFF | TGTGCCAGCAGCCGACAGGGATACACTGAAGCTTTCTTT
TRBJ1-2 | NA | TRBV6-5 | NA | CASSAQGRVGYTF | TGTGCCAGCAGCGCTCAGGGAAGGGTTGGCTACACCTTC
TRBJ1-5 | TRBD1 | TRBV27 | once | CASSLSYRGPYQPQHF | TGTGCCAGCAGTTTATCCTACAGGGGTCCTTATCAGCCCCAGCATTTT